Each of the 5 T cell receptor beta chains below was sequenced from the same sample in a study of T cells in Graves' hyperthyroidism and ophthalmopathy. Amplification targeted TCR beta CDR3 regions from RNA transcripts. An initial round of RT-PCR targeting the TCR CDR3 relied on the HTBI primer set. TCRdb re-called the multiplex PCR reads with MiXCR, one entry per CDR3 protein. The sample holds about half a million distinct CDR3 sequences, roughly a sixth seen once. Sequencing was carried out using blood. Every receptor here comes from a woman in her 30s with Graves' ophthalmopathy.

V and J are TRBV18 and TRBJ2-7; D is unresolved. CDR1 is KGHSH and CDR2 is LQKENI in the germline V gene. There are 12 residues in the CDR3. Trimming removed 5 bases from V and 4 bases from J, with 9 bases in between. Here the CDR3 DNA reads TGTGCCAGCTCATCCCGCCTATACGAGCAGTACTTC. Its translation: CASSSRLYEQYF.

This clonotype was counted at least ten times. This chain joins TRBV20-1 and TRBJ2-7, with D possibly matching TRBD1 (6 bases). With 0 bases removed from V and 3 bases from J, the gap between germline ends came to 18 bases. The CDR3 runs 16 residues. The germline V gene encodes CDR1 DFQATT and CDR2 SNEGSKA (reference sequence). Written as DNA, the CDR3 is TGCAGTGCTAGAGATCCTACCAGGGGAGCCCACTACGAGCAGTACTTC. Its translation is CSARDPTRGAHYEQYF.

The sample holds many counts of this clonotype. J is TRBJ2-3 and V is TRBV28, with 7 bases lining up with TRBD1. The CDR3 spans 16 residues. V shed 5 bases and J 6 bases; nucleotides not matched to a gene: 14. Looked up from germline, CDR1 is MDHEN and CDR2 is SYDVKM. The CDR3, as DNA: TGTGCCAGCAGTCCCCGGACAGGCCGGCTGATGGATACGCAGTATTTT. It encodes CASSPRTGRLMDTQYF. The complete variable domain, with remaining parts taken from reference TRBV28 and TRBJ2-3, reads DVKVTQSSRYLVKRTGEKVFLECVQDMDHENMFWYRQDPGLGLRLIYFSYDVKMKEKGDIPEGYSVSREKKERFSLILESASTNQTSMYLCASSPRTGRLMDTQYFGPGTRLTVL.

This clonotype occurred a few times. The J gene is TRBJ2-7, the V gene TRBV27, with 7 bases that match TRBD1. The junction had 8 bases not matched to a gene; V was cut back by 6 bases and J by 0 bases. This CDR3 has 15 residues. Germline V gives CDR1 MNHEY, CDR2 SMNVEV (reference sequence). Here the CDR3 DNA reads TGTGCCAGCAGACCGACAGGGATGCTCTCCTACGAGCAGTACTTC. Its translation is CASRPTGMLSYEQYF.

This clonotype has a count of ten or more. V is TRBV3-1 and J is TRBJ2-4; D gene ambiguous. The V gene lost 6 bases and the J gene lost 0 bases, with 12 bases spanning the gap. The CDR3 has 15 amino acids. In germline, CDR1 is LGHDT, CDR2 YNNKEL (reference sequence). CDR3 region: CASRQSGIAKNIQYF. CDR3 in DNA: TGTGCCAGCAGGCAAAGTGGCATAGCCAAAAACATTCAGTACTTC.